The 9 T cell receptor beta chains below were found in one sample sequenced in a study of T-cell memory formation after mild COVID-19. Using its own MiXCR run on the 5' RACE reads, TCRdb lists one record per CDR3 protein. This table has hundreds of thousands of distinct CDR3 sequences, approximately 29% appearing once. Sequencing was carried out using PBMCs or a T cell subset sorted from them (not recorded which). The receptors here all came from an adult woman who had mild COVID-19 (a few samples of this study predate the infection). Cell type and time point are not known.

This clonotype was counted a few times. The V call is TRBV4-2, the J call TRBJ2-7; D may be TRBD2 (6 bases). CDR1 LGHNA and CDR2 YNFKEQ come from the germline V gene. V lost 1 base, J lost 6 bases, and 13 bases lay in between. There are 14 residues in the CDR3. CDR3 protein: CASSQAGEVAEQYF. The CDR3 DNA is TGTGCCAGCAGCCAAGCGGGAGAGGTAGCCGAGCAGTACTTC.

CDR3 in DNA: TGTGCCAGCAGCCAAGTTCCCCGGACGGGACTTAACCCAGATACGCAGTATTTT. Its translation: CASSQVPRTGLNPDTQYF. This sequence joins TRBV4-2 and TRBJ2-3, with D maybe TRBD2 (6 bases). The CDR3 is 18 amino acids. V was pared by 1 base and J by 4 bases, with 21 bases between. Germline V gene sequence: CDR1 LGHNA, CDR2 YNFKEQ.

This clonotype was recorded at least ten times. The rearrangement uses TRBV29-1 and TRBJ2-1; D may be TRBD1 (6 bases). Germline V gives CDR1 SQVTM, CDR2 ANQGSEA. The V and J ends lost 8 bases and 5 bases respectively, with 19 bases between them. The CDR3 has 14 residues. The CDR3 reads CSTYPGQRNNEQFF. The CDR3 coding sequence is TGCAGCACCTACCCTGGACAGAGAAACAATGAGCAGTTCTTC.

As to this clonotype: The junction shows a germline mismatch at one end, possibly a read error. The V and J genes are TRBV7-9 and TRBJ2-1, with TRBD1 matching 8 bases. Germline lookup yields CDR1 SEHNR and CDR2 FQNEAQ (reference sequence). This CDR3 contains 17 residues. Here the CDR3 reads CASSLGLPGGSNNEQFF. As DNA, the CDR3 is TGTGCCAGCAGCTTAGGGCTTCCAGGGGGCTCCAACAATGAGCAGTTCTTC. The full variable domain, with the rest looked up from reference TRBV7-9 and TRBJ2-1, is DTGVSQNPRHKITKRGQNVTFRCDPISEHNRLYWYRQTLGQGPEFLTYFQNEAQLEKSRLLSDRFSAERPKGSFSTLEIQRTEQGDSAMYLCASSLGLPGGSNNEQFFGPGTRLTVL.

The gene calls are TRBV5-6 and TRBJ2-3; D is tentatively TRBD1 or TRBD2 (5 bases each). Germline-derived CDR1 and CDR2 are SGHDT and YYEEEE. CDR3 length: 17 amino acids. V lost 0 bases and J lost 6, with 20 bases in between. CDR3 protein: CASSLGADRTYADTQYF. DNA for the CDR3: TGTGCCAGCAGCTTGGGAGCGGATAGGACATACGCCGATACGCAGTATTTT.

The V gene is TRBV19, the J gene TRBJ2-3; D unresolved. Deletions cut 6 bases from V and 3 bases from J, with 10 bases between. The CDR3 contains 13 residues. The germline CDR1 and CDR2 sequences are LNHDA and SQIVND (reference sequence). The CDR3 loop is CASRAGYTDTQYF. For the CDR3, the DNA is TGTGCCAGTAGAGCAGGATATACAGATACGCAGTATTTT.

This clonotype was counted between two and nine times. The rearrangement joins TRBV3-1 to TRBJ2-7; D could derive from TRBD1 or TRBD2 (5 bases each). Germline lookup yields CDR1 LGHDT and CDR2 YNNKEL (reference sequence). V gave up 2 bases and J gave up 12 bases, with 20 bases separating them. The CDR3 has 14 amino acids. The CDR3 region has the DNA TGTGCCAGCAGCCAAAGGGGACGACAGAGTGGATTGTACTTC. Translation gives CASSQRGRQSGLYF.

This clonotype has ten or more counts. The rearrangement joins TRBV20-1 to TRBJ2-3, with D possibly being TRBD1 (6 bases). The V end lost 3 bases, the J end lost 3 bases, and 13 bases lay between the germline ends. Germline-derived CDR1 and CDR2 are DFQATT and SNEGSKA (reference sequence). The CDR3 totals 14 residues. The chain's CDR3 is CSARDTRGTDTQYF. The CDR3 DNA reads TGCAGTGCTAGGGATACGAGGGGGACAGATACGCAGTATTTT.

This chain joins TRBV20-1 and TRBJ2-7; TRBD2 matches at 11 bases. The CDR3 contains 13 residues. The junction had 1 base not matched to a gene; V was cut back by 3 bases and J by 3 bases. The V gene's germline CDR1 is DFQATT and CDR2 SNEGSKA (reference sequence). The CDR3 sequence is CSASLAGGYEQYF. The CDR3 nucleotides read TGCAGTGCTAGTCTAGCGGGAGGCTACGAGCAGTACTTC.